This entry describes one T cell receptor beta chain. Its antigen is not identified. In the authors' methods: Across clinicopathological groups, CDR3 differences served as the basis for building a distant-metastasis classifier for papillary thyroid cancer. Through MiXCR, TCRdb re-clonotyped the PCR reads. The V and J calls were not made by the authors but by TCRdb's processing. The data show approximately 16,000 clones, 30% to 40% seen once. Germline assignment: CDR1 SNHLY and CDR2 FYNNEI. The CDR3 is 12 amino acids. The ends were cut back, 3 bases at V and 5 bases at J, with 7 bases in the middle. Not a single patient had been given any form of treatment at any point before undergoing thyroid surgery. The sample originates from a study of metastatic and nonmetastatic thyroid tumors. In the study overall: Repertoire data that came from the blood and tumor or nodule tissue of malignant and benign thyroid patients were compared.

Study-wide results and limits: It was reportedly found that TCR beta diversity was significantly higher in malignant thyroid tumors than in benign nodules, a difference seen in both blood and tumor samples.

The sample taken for sequencing was tumor tissue. The rearrangement links TRBV2 to TRBJ2-5; D gene unclear. The sequence came from a male donor with papillary thyroid cancer or a benign thyroid nodule (not recorded which). Some clones in this sample may be carry-over from other donors' samples. The CDR3 sequence is CASSDWRETQYF. The CDR3 nucleotides are TGTGCCAGCAGTGATTGGCGGGAGACCCAGTACTTC.